Sequencing of this T cell receptor (beta chain) was carried out in a study of blood T cell repertoires in COVID-19. Across the study: Acute and convalescent COVID-19 samples came from the United States, Italy and Spain. Sample material is recorded as cDNA or gDNA derived from T cells, B-cell-depleted T cells, or PBMCs.

Methods used by the authors: Cell counts per sample came from amplifying reference gene primers. Libraries were prepared by immunoSEQ multiplex PCR; TCRdb keeps only in-frame clonotypes and omits some of them. V and J calls and clone size are those listed in that table; D and trimming were worked out from the DNA. Among under 130,000 clones listed, roughly nine tenths were seen once. This clone was seen a single time. CDR3 length: 14 amino acids. Trimming cost V 2 bases and J 5 bases, with 13 bases left between them. Germline lookup yields CDR1 MGHRA and CDR2 YSYEKL. Sample: peripheral blood. The chain links TRBV4-1 to TRBJ2-7; the D gene is possibly TRBD1 (5 bases). This TCR derives from a woman aged 80 or over with acute or convalescent COVID-19. The CDR3 sequence is CASSQPRDSHEQYF. As DNA, the CDR3 is TGCGCCAGCAGCCAACCGAGAGACAGCCACGAGCAGTACTTC.